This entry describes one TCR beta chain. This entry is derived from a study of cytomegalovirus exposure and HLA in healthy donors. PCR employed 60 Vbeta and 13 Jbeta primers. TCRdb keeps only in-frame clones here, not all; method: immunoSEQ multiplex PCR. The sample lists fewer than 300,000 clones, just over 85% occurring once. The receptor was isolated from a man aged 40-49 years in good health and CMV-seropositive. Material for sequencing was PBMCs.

CDR3 DNA sequence: TGTGCCTGGAGGGGGACTAGTCGGAACTACGAGCAGTACTTC. Its protein is CAWRGTSRNYEQYF. The chain uses TRBV30 and TRBJ2-7, with 8 bases matching TRBD2. Germline V gene sequence: CDR1 GTSNPN, CDR2 SVGIG (reference sequence). Trimming cost V 3 bases and J 3 bases; bases outside gene matches: 7. The CDR3 length is 14 residues.